This TCR beta chain comes out of a study of T cell responses to AZD1222 COVID-19 vaccine. Study-wide results and limits: Across spike, vaccine-associated CD4 TCRs were found, dominant at 160-218 and 743-854. Elevations in Spike-specific TCR breadth and depth followed administration of two AZD1222 doses.

To note about this clone: Its specificity is unknown.

Profiling relied on immunoSEQ multiplex PCR, and the TCRdb table lists in-frame clones only, not all of them. Among around 140,000 clones listed, around 92% were seen once. The CDR3 runs to 15 residues. Germline V gene lookup returns CDR1 MNHEY and CDR2 SVGAGI. The junction had 7 bases not matched to a gene; V was cut back by 9 bases and J by 0 bases. The clonotype originates from an adult who had recovered from COVID-19. The J gene is TRBJ2-2, the V gene TRBV6-5; TRBD1 agrees at 7 bases. Sequenced here: peripheral blood, sampled after recovery from COVID-19. CDR3 region: CASSRQGANTGELFF. The CDR3 bases are TGTGCCAGTTCCCGCCAGGGGGCGAACACCGGGGAGCTGTTTTTT.